This passage covers 23 T cell receptor beta chains from one sample sequenced in a study of beta chain features in type 1 diabetes. As every portion of the isolated RNA was reverse transcribed, the sequencing read expressed TCRB transcripts. Sequencing was performed with immunoSEQ multiplex PCR; in TCRdb, only in-frame clones are kept and a portion is missing. The sample holds about 44,000 clones, approximately 56% seen once. The material sequenced was Tregs from blood. Every receptor here comes from a woman aged 18-29 years in good health.

This clone was counted only a few times. The chain uses TRBV29-1 and TRBJ2-7; 11 bases are a match to TRBD1. The CDR3 consists of 12 residues. Germline V CDR1 and CDR2: SQVTM, ANQGSEA. V was clipped by 5 bases and J by 6 bases; unmatched bases: 3. This CDR3 reads CSVRDRGFEQYF. The CDR3 DNA is TGCAGCGTTCGGGACAGGGGGTTCGAGCAGTACTTC.

The gene calls are TRBV5-6 and TRBJ2-1; TRBD2 is a possible D gene (6 bases). The ends were cut back, 2 bases at V and 10 bases at J, with 13 bases in the middle. Germline V gene data show CDR1 as SGHDT and CDR2 as YYEEEE. The CDR3 is 13 amino acids. The CDR3 sequence: CASSFLGTQEQFF. CDR3 nucleotides: TGTGCCAGCAGCTTTTTAGGGACTCAAGAGCAGTTCTTC.

This clone appeared a single time. The chain has TRBV6-5 and TRBJ1-2, with TRBD1 identical over 8 bases. The J segment lost 4 bases and the V segment lost 6 bases, leaving 10 bases of the junction unmatched. The CDR3 is 15 amino acids. In germline, CDR1 is MNHEY, CDR2 SVGAGI. The CDR3 DNA follows: TGTGCCAGCAGAAATCGACAGGGGTCCTCCTATGGCTACACCTTC. Protein sequence: CASRNRQGSSYGYTF.

This clone was detected a few times. This chain connects TRBV28 to TRBJ2-4; 7 nucleotides line up with TRBD2. Germline values: CDR1 MDHEN, CDR2 SYDVKM. The J segment lost 3 bases and the V segment lost 5 bases, leaving 13 bases of the junction unmatched. The CDR3 has 17 amino acids. The CDR3 DNA is TGTGCCAGCAGTCCGCTAGGAAGCGGGAAAGGCAAAAACATTCAGTACTTC. Its protein is CASSPLGSGKGKNIQYF. The full variable domain, completed using reference TRBV28 and TRBJ2-4, is DVKVTQSSRYLVKRTGEKVFLECVQDMDHENMFWYRQDPGLGLRLIYFSYDVKMKEKGDIPEGYSVSREKKERFSLILESASTNQTSMYLCASSPLGSGKGKNIQYFGAGTRLSVL.

The gene calls are TRBV7-2 and TRBJ2-1; 7 bases align to TRBD1. After removal of 2 bases from V and 4 bases from J, the junction contained 8 bases not matched to a gene. This CDR3 has 16 amino acids. Per germline, CDR1 SGHTA and CDR2 FQGNSA. This CDR3 is CASSLHRDSRYNEQFF. CDR3 in DNA: TGTGCCAGCAGCTTACACCGGGACAGCCGATACAATGAGCAGTTCTTC.

This clone was recorded a few times. The chain is built from TRBV7-3 and TRBJ2-2; unclear D gene. Between the trimmed V and J ends, which lost 0 bases and 1 base, there was a span of 9 bases. This CDR3 is built from 16 residues. The germline CDR1 and CDR2 sequences are SGHTA and FQGTGA. For the CDR3, the DNA is TGTGCCAGCAGCTTAACCCATACGGGGAACACCGGGGAGCTGTTTTTT. It yields the protein CASSLTHTGNTGELFF. Supplemented by reference TRBV7-3 and TRBJ2-2, the full variable domain reads GAGVSQTPSNKVTEKGKYVELRCDPISGHTALYWYRQSLGQGPEFLIYFQGTGAADDSGLPNDRFFAVRPEGSVSTLKIQRTERGDSAVYLCASSLTHTGNTGELFFGEGSRLTVL.

The rearrangement links TRBV5-1 to TRBJ2-2; a weak D match, TRBD1 (6 bases). Trimming removed 0 bases at V and 9 bases at J, with 15 bases between. The CDR3 is 15 residues long. Germline V CDR1 and CDR2: SGHRS, YFSETQ. CDR3 sequence reads: CASSLAAGAGRELFF. The CDR3 DNA is TGCGCCAGCAGCTTGGCCGCAGGGGCTGGCCGGGAGCTGTTTTTT. Variable domain in full (rest from reference TRBV5-1 and TRBJ2-2): KAGVTQTPRYLIKTRGQQVTLSCSPISGHRSVSWYQQTPGQGLQFLFEYFSETQRNKGNFPGRFSGRQFSNSRSEMNVSTLELGDSALYLCASSLAAGAGRELFFGEGSRLTVL.

This clone was counted once. This chain uses TRBV7-2 with TRBJ2-5; 11 nucleotides align to TRBD1. The end of the DNA aligns better with TRBJ2-7, so the J call may be wrong. This CDR3 contains 15 residues. CDR1 is SGHTA and CDR2 is FQGNSA in the germline V gene. The CDR3 protein is CASSSTGTGGYEQYF. The CDR3 DNA is TGTGCCAGCAGCTCCACCGGGACAGGGGGCTACGAGCAGTACTTC.

The gene calls are TRBV18 and TRBJ1-3; 9 nucleotides agree with TRBD1. Trimming at V came to 5 bases and at J to 0 bases, leaving 8 bases not matched to a gene. The V gene's germline CDR1 is KGHSH and CDR2 LQKENI. The CDR3 is 17 residues long. The CDR3 DNA sequence: TGTGCCAGCTCATCACGGACAGGGGCTAACTCTGGAAACACCATATATTTT. It codes for CASSSRTGANSGNTIYF.

CDR3 region: CASSPDWSSTDTQYF. The CDR3 bases are TGTGCCAGCTCACCGGACTGGTCTAGCACAGATACGCAGTATTTT. The chain recombines TRBV18 with TRBJ2-3; the D gene is possibly TRBD2 (5 bases). V gave up 3 bases and J gave up 0 bases, with 10 bases separating them. The CDR3 length is 15 residues. Per germline, CDR1 KGHSH and CDR2 LQKENI.

This clone was counted once. The chain has TRBV4-3 and TRBJ1-1, with 7 positions matching TRBD1. This CDR3 spans 15 amino acids. The trim removed 4 bases at V and 1 base at J, leaving 6 bases unmatched. Germline V gene sequence: CDR1 LGHNA, CDR2 YSLEER. The CDR3 spells CASSRSYRGNTEAFF. The CDR3 bases are TGCGCCAGCAGCCGAAGTTACAGGGGGAACACTGAAGCTTTCTTT.

The chain couples TRBV11-2 to TRBJ2-1, with a possible D match to TRBD2 (6 bases). The ends were cut back, 2 bases at V and 4 bases at J, with 15 bases in the middle. Germline assignment: CDR1 SGHAT and CDR2 FQNNGV. CDR3 length equals 16 residues. CDR3 nucleotide sequence: TGTGCCAGCAGCTTAAGGGTCAGAGGGACTTACAATGAGCAGTTCTTC. It encodes CASSLRVRGTYNEQFF.

This clone occurred a few times. The chain uses TRBV5-1 and TRBJ2-2, with 9 bases identical to TRBD1. CDR3 size: 15 residues. Germline V gives CDR1 SGHRS, CDR2 YFSETQ. V dropped 3 bases and J dropped 7; count of bases not matched to a gene: 7. The CDR3 DNA follows: TGCGCCAGCAGCTCCCGGACAGGGGATGTCGGGGAGCTGTTTTTT. Translation gives CASSSRTGDVGELFF.

V usage is TRBV6-6 and J usage is TRBJ2-5, with D tentatively TRBD2 (6 bases). Trimming stripped 4 bases from V and 2 bases from J, with 8 bases between. The germline V gene has CDR1 MNHNY and CDR2 SVGAGI (reference sequence). This CDR3 region has 13 residues. CDR3 sequence: CASSWDFQETQYF. Written as DNA, the CDR3 is TGTGCCAGCAGTTGGGACTTTCAAGAGACCCAGTACTTC.

Only a few counts were recorded for this clone. This rearrangement joins TRBV30 to TRBJ2-7; the match to TRBD2 covers 8 bases. Germline V lookup: CDR1 GTSNPN, CDR2 SVGIG (reference sequence). With V trimmed by 4 bases and J by 1 base, 6 bases remained unmatched. This CDR3 is built from 14 residues. DNA for the CDR3: TGTGCCTGGAACCCTCGGGGGGGTTCCTACGAGCAGTACTTC. This gives the protein CAWNPRGGSYEQYF.

The rearrangement joins TRBV27 to TRBJ2-3, with TRBD2 matching over 9 bases. Trimming removed 1 base from V and 4 bases from J; junction bases left unmatched: 9. The CDR3 loop spans 17 amino acids. Germline lookup yields CDR1 MNHEY and CDR2 SMNVEV (reference sequence). CDR3 coding DNA: TGTGCCAGCAGTTTATGGGCTAGCGGGGCCTCCCCAGATACGCAGTATTTT. Its translation is CASSLWASGASPDTQYF.

The CDR3 loop reads CASSRAESHEQFF. Written as DNA, the CDR3 is TGTGCCAGCAGTAGAGCGGAGAGCCATGAGCAGTTCTTC. The chain joins TRBV7-9 to TRBJ2-1; maybe TRBD2 (5 bases). Trimming removed 6 bases at V and 8 bases at J, with 14 bases between. The CDR3 totals 13 residues. Germline V gene lookup returns CDR1 SEHNR and CDR2 FQNEAQ (reference sequence).

The genes are TRBV2 and TRBJ2-3; a possible D gene is TRBD1 (7 bases). Germline values: CDR1 SNHLY, CDR2 FYNNEI. The CDR3 is made up of 15 amino acids. V dropped 8 bases and J dropped 3 bases, with 18 bases sitting between them. The CDR3 reads CASGGTALKTDTQYF. CDR3 DNA sequence: TGTGCCAGCGGGGGGACAGCACTGAAAACAGATACGCAGTATTTT.

This rearrangement joins TRBV2 to TRBJ2-7, with no clear D. The CDR3 is 14 residues long. CDR1 is SNHLY and CDR2 is FYNNEI in the germline V gene. Trimming cost V 6 bases and J 0 bases, with 12 bases left between them. The CDR3 spells CASRTRSSSYEQYF. CDR3 DNA sequence: TGTGCCAGCAGGACTCGATCTAGCTCCTACGAGCAGTACTTC.

This clone turned up a few times. The chain links TRBV5-5 to TRBJ1-2, with 12 bases aligning to TRBD1. CDR3 length: 16 residues. Germline-derived CDR1 and CDR2 are SGHKS and YYEKEE (reference sequence). V shed 2 bases and J 3 bases; nucleotides not matched to a gene: 5. The CDR3 region has the DNA TGTGCCAGCAGCTTTACGGGACAGGGGGCGGACTATGGCTACACCTTC. It encodes CASSFTGQGADYGYTF.

J is TRBJ2-5 and V is TRBV9; 14 bases map to TRBD2. Germline CDR1 reads SGDLS; CDR2 reads YYNGEE. J gave up 1 base and V 2 bases, and 1 base lay outside the gene matches. The CDR3 covers 16 residues. This CDR3 reads CASSVGLAGGQETQYF. The CDR3 DNA reads TGTGCCAGCAGCGTCGGACTAGCGGGGGGCCAAGAGACCCAGTACTTC.

This sequence joins TRBV4-2 and TRBJ2-7; 7 bases line up with TRBD1. The CDR3 has 15 residues. Germline CDR1 reads LGHNA; CDR2 reads YNFKEQ. The V gene end was trimmed by 1 base and the J gene end by 6 bases; junction bases not matched to a gene: 9. The CDR3 DNA sequence: TGTGCCAGCAGCCAAGGGAGGACAGGAGGAGTCGAGCAGTACTTC. This encodes CASSQGRTGGVEQYF.

V is TRBV2 and J is TRBJ2-7, with 12 bases aligning to TRBD1. The V gene's germline CDR1 is SNHLY and CDR2 FYNNEI. The CDR3 extends over 12 amino acids. The V and J ends lost 11 bases and 6 bases, in that order; junction bases with no gene match: 5. The CDR3 DNA follows: TGTGCCGGAGGGACAGGGGGCGTCGAGCAGTACTTC. The encoded protein is CAGGTGGVEQYF. Combining the CDR3 with reference TRBV2 and TRBJ2-7 gives the whole variable domain EPEVTQTPSHQVTQMGQEVILRCVPISNHLYFYWYRQILGQKVEFLVSFYNNEISEKSEIFDDQFSVERPDGSNFTLKIRSTKLEDSAMYFCAGGTGGVEQYFGPGTRLTVT.